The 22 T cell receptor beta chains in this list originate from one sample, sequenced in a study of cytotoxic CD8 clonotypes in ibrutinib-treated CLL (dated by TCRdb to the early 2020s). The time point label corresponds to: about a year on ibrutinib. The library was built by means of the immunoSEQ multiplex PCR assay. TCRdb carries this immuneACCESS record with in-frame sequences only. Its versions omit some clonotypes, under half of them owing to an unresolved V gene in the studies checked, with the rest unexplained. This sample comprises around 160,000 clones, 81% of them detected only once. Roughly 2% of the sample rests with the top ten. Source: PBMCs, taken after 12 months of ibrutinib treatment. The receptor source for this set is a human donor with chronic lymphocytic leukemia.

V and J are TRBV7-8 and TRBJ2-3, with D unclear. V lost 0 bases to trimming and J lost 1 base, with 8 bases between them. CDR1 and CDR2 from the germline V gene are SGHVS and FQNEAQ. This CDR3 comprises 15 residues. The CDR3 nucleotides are TGTGCCAGCAGCTTAGCACTGTGGGGCACAGATACGCAGTATTTT. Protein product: CASSLALWGTDTQYF.

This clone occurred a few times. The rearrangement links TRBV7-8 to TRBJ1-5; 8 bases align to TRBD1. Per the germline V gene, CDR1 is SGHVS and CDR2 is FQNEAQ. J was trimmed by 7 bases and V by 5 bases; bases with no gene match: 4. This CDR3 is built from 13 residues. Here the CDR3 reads CASSIGQGQPQHF. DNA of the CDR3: TGTGCCAGCAGCATCGGACAGGGCCAGCCCCAGCATTTT. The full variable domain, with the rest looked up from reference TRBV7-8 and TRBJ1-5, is GAGVSQSPRYKVAKRGQDVALRCDPISGHVSLFWYQQALGQGPEFLTYFQNEAQLDKSGLPSDRFFAERPEGSVSTLKIQRTQQEDSAVYLCASSIGQGQPQHFGDGTRLSIL.

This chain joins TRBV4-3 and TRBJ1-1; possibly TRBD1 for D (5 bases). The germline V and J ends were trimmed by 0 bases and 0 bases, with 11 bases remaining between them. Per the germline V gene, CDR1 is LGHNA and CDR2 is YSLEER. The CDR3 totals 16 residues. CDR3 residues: CASSQDRGRLNTEAFF. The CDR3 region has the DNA TGCGCCAGCAGCCAAGATAGGGGCAGACTGAACACTGAAGCTTTCTTT.

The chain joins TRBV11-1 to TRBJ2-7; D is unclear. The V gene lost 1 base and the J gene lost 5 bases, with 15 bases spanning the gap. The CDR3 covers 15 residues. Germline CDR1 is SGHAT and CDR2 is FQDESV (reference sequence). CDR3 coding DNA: TGTGCCAGCAGCTTAGTTGACCCGGAATATGACGAGCAGTACTTC. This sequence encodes CASSLVDPEYDEQYF.

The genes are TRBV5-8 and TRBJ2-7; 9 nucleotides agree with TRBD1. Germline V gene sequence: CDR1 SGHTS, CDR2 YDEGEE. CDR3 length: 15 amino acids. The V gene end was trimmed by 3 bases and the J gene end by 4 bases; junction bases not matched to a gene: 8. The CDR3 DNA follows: TGTGCCAGCAGCTACGATACAGGGGGCGTATACGAGCAGTACTTC. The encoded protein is CASSYDTGGVYEQYF. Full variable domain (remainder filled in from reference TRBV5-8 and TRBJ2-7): EAGVTQSPTHLIKTRGQQATLRCSPISGHTSVYWYQQALGLGLQFLLWYDEGEERNRGNFPPRFSGRQFPNYSSELNVNALELEDSALYLCASSYDTGGVYEQYFGPGTRLTVT.

The DNA of the CDR3 is TGTGCCAGCAGAGAACAGGGGGCGAGAGGGGCCAACGTCCTGACTTTC. This encodes CASREQGARGANVLTF. This chain uses TRBV28 with TRBJ2-6, with TRBD1 identical over 9 bases. Germline lookup yields CDR1 MDHEN and CDR2 SYDVKM. This CDR3 is built from 16 residues. J gave up 4 bases and V 6 bases, and 7 bases lay outside the gene matches.

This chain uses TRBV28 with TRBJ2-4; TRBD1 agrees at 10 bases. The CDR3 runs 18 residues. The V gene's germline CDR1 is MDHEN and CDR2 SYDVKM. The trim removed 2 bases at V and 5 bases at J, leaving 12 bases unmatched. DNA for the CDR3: TGTGCCAGCAGTTTAATTGTGGGGACAGGGGACGGCCAAAACATTCAGTACTTC. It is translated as CASSLIVGTGDGQNIQYF.

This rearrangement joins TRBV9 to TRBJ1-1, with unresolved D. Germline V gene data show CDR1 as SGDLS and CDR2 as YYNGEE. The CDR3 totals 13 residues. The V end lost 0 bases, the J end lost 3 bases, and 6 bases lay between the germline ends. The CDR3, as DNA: TGTGCCAGCAGCGTAGGGGTGGACACTGAAGCTTTCTTT. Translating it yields CASSVGVDTEAFF.

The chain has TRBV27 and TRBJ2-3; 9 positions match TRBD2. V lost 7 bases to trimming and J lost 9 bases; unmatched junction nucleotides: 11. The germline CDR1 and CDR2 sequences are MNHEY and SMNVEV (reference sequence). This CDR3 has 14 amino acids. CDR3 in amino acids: CASMGAGGPGTQYF. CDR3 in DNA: TGTGCCAGCATGGGAGCGGGAGGACCAGGGACGCAGTATTTT.

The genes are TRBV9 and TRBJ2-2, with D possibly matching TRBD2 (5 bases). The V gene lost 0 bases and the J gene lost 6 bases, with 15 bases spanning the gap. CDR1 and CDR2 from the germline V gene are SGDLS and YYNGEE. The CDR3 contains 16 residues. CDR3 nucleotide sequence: TGTGCCAGCAGCGTAGTGGTCAGTCCCGGGGCCGGGGAGCTGTTTTTT. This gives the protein CASSVVVSPGAGELFF.

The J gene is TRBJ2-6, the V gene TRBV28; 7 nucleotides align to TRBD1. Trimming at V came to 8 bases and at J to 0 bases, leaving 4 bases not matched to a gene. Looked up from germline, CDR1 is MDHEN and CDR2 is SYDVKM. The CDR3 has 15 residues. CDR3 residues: CASGDSLSGANVLTF. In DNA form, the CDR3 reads TGTGCCAGCGGGGACAGCCTCTCTGGGGCCAACGTCCTGACTTTC.

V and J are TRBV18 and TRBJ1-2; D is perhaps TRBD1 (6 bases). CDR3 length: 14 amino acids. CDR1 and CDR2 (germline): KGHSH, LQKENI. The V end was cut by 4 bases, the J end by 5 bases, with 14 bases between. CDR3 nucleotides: TGTGCCAGCTCACTGGACGGGACAAATTATGGCTACACCTTC. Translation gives CASSLDGTNYGYTF.

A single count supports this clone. CDR3 protein: CASSQLWAGGRYTF. The CDR3 nucleotides read TGCGCCAGCAGCCAGTTGTGGGCCGGCGGACGCTACACCTTC. The chain is built from TRBV4-3 and TRBJ1-2; D remains ambiguous. The CDR3 is made up of 14 amino acids. Per the germline V gene, CDR1 is LGHNA and CDR2 is YSLEER. V gave up 3 bases and J gave up 9 bases, with 17 bases separating them.

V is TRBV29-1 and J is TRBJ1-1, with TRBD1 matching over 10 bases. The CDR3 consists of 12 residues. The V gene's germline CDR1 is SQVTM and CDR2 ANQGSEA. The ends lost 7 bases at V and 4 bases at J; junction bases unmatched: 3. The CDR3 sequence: CSAGQGGTEAFF. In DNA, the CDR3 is TGCAGCGCCGGACAGGGGGGCACTGAAGCTTTCTTT.

CDR3 region: CASSPVKGEQYF. CDR3 coding DNA: TGTGCCAGCAGCCCGGTTAAAGGGGAGCAGTACTTC. The gene calls are TRBV11-2 and TRBJ2-7; D is ambiguous. CDR1 and CDR2 (germline): SGHAT, FQNNGV. With 5 bases removed from V and 7 bases from J, the gap between germline ends came to 12 bases. This CDR3 region has 12 residues.

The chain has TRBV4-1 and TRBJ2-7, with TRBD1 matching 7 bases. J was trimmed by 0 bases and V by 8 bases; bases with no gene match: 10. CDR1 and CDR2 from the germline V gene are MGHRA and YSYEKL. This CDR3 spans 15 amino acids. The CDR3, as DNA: TGCGCCAGCGGACAGGTCCACAGGAGCTCCTACGAGCAGTACTTC. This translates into CASGQVHRSSYEQYF.

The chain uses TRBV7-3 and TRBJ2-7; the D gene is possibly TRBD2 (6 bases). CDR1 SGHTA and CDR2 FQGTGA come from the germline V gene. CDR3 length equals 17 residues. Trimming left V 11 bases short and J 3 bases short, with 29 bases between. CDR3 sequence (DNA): TGTGCCCGAGGGGACGAGGGGAGGAAGCCTATAGGCTACGAGCAGTACTTC. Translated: CARGDEGRKPIGYEQYF.

The CDR3 here is CASSPRHRSSNQPQHF. As DNA, the CDR3 is TGTGCCAGCAGCCCGAGACACCGGTCTAGCAATCAGCCCCAGCATTTT. The chain links TRBV5-5 to TRBJ1-5, with no clear D. In germline, CDR1 is SGHKS, CDR2 YYEKEE (reference sequence). The CDR3 has 16 amino acids. Trimming removed 4 bases from V and 0 bases from J, with 14 bases in between.

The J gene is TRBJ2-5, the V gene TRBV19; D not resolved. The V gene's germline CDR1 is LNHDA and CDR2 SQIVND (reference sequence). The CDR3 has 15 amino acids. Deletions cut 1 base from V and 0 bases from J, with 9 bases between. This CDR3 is CASSIGRTDQETQYF. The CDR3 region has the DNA TGTGCCAGTAGTATAGGGCGGACGGACCAAGAGACCCAGTACTTC.

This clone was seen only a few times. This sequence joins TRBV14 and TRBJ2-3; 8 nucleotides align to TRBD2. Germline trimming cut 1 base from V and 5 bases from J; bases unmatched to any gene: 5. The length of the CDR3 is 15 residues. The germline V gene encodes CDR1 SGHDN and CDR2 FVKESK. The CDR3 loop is CASSQVGGARDTQYF. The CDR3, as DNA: TGTGCCAGCAGCCAAGTCGGGGGGGCAAGAGATACGCAGTATTTT.

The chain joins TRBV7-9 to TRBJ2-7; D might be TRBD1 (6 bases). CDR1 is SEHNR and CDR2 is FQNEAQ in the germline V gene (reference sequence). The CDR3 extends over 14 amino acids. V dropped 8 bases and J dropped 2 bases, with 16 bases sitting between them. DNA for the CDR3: TGTGCCAGCGGGACGCGGACAGCTGCCTACGAGCAGTACTTC. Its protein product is CASGTRTAAYEQYF.

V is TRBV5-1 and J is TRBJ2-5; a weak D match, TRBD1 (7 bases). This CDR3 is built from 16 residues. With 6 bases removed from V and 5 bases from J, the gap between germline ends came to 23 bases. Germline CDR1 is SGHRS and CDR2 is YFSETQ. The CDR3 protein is CASTRDGGGAVETQYF. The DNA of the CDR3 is TGCGCCAGCACACGAGACGGAGGGGGCGCGGTCGAGACCCAGTACTTC.